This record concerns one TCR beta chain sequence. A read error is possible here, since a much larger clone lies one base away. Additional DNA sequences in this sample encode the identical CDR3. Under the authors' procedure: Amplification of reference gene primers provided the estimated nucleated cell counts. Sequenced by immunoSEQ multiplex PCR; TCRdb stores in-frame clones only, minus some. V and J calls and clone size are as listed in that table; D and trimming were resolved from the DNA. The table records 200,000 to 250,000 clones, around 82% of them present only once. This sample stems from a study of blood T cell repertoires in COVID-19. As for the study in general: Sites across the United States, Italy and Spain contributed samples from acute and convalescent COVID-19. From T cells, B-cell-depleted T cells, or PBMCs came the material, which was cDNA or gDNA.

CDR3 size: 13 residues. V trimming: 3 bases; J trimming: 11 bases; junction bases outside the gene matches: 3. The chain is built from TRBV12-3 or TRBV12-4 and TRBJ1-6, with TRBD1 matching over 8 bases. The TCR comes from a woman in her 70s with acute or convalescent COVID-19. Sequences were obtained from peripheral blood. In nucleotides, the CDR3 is TGTGCCAGCAGTTTCTGGACAGGGACACCCCTCCACTTT. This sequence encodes CASSFWTGTPLHF.